The rows below give T cell receptor beta chains drawn from one sample of a study of shared clonotypes between healthy human individuals. The protocol was immunoSEQ multiplex PCR, while the TCRdb copy is restricted to in-frame clones and leaves out a portion. The sample has around 480,000 clones; roughly 85% are singletons. The specimen was PBMCs. These receptor sequences come from a woman between 40 and 50 years old in good health. Some clones in this sample may be carry-over from other donors' samples. The CDR3 runs from the conserved cysteine through the conserved F or W. The order of the fields is CDR3 length, J gene, clone size, D gene, V gene, CDR3 DNA, CDR3 protein. D genes are given only for firm matches. Rows give clone size only sometimes, using once, few, many, or a class for an expanded clone.

>14|TRBJ1-1|few|-|TRBV9
TGTGCCAGCAGCCTGACACCTATGAACACTGAAGCTTTCTTT
CASSLTPMNTEAFF
>13|TRBJ2-7|-|-|TRBV30
TGTGCCTGGAGTGTAAGGGGTGTTGGCGAGCAGTACTTC
CAWSVRGVGEQYF
>15|TRBJ1-4|-|-|TRBV21-1
TGTGCCAGCAGCAAAGGGGGCAGGGTTTTCGAAAAACTGTTTTTT
CASSKGGRVFEKLFF
>13|TRBJ1-1|-|-|TRBV27
TGTGCCAGCAGTTTGGGGAGAAACACTGAAGCTTTCTTT
CASSLGRNTEAFF
>14|TRBJ2-7|-|-|TRBV28
TGTGCCAGCAGTTTCCGGGACAAATTTATGGGGCAGTACTTC
CASSFRDKFMGQYF
>15|TRBJ2-5|-|-|TRBV5-4
TGTGCCAGCAGCGGAGGACGGACCATCCAAGAGACCCAGTACTTC
CASSGGRTIQETQYF
>12|TRBJ2-7|-|-|TRBV18
TGTGCCAGCTCACCGAGCTCCTACGAGCAGTACTTC
CASSPSSYEQYF
>13|TRBJ2-3|-|-|TRBV10-1
TGCGCCAGCAGTGAGTTAAGTACAGATACGCAGTATTTT
CASSELSTDTQYF
>12|TRBJ1-1|-|-|TRBV28
TGTGCCAGCACTGGTGTTCTTTCTGAAGCTTTCTTT
CASTGVLSEAFF
>14|TRBJ1-4|-|TRBD1|TRBV2
TGTGCCAGCAGTGGGACAGGGGGCAGTGGAAAACTGTTTTTT
CASSGTGGSGKLFF
>14|TRBJ2-7|few|TRBD1|TRBV5-1
TGCGCCAGCAGCCAGACAGGGGTTTTGGGCGAGCAGTACTTC
CASSQTGVLGEQYF
>17|TRBJ1-4|-|-|TRBV23-1
TGCGCCAGCACCCAGTTGGGCCTTACCCCCTATGGTGAAAAACTGTTTTTT
CASTQLGLTPYGEKLFF
>16|TRBJ2-2|once|-|TRBV9
TGTGCCAGCGGGTCGTGGGACCGCGCGAACACCGGGGAGCTGTTTTTT
CASGSWDRANTGELFF
>17|TRBJ2-1|-|TRBD2|TRBV18
TGTGCCAGCTCACCACCTCAGGGACTAGCGGGAGTCTATGAGCAGTTCTTC
CASSPPQGLAGVYEQFF
>13|TRBJ2-1|-|-|TRBV5-6
TGTGCCAGCAGCCCGGCCGTGGGGGATGAGCAGTTCTTC
CASSPAVGDEQFF
>12|TRBJ2-1|-|-|TRBV29-1
TGCAGCGTGATCGGACAGAACAATGGGCAGTTCTTC
CSVIGQNNGQFF
>16|TRBJ2-1|-|-|TRBV7-3
TGTGCCAGCAGCTTAAAGCTAGCGGAAGGGGGCAATGAGCAGTTCTTC
CASSLKLAEGGNEQFF
>18|TRBJ2-2|-|-|TRBV4-1
TGCGCCAGCAGCCAAGATAGGAGGGAGCGGTCGAACACCGGGGAGCTGTTTTTT
CASSQDRRERSNTGELFF
>16|TRBJ2-1|-|TRBD2|TRBV11-2
TGTGCCAGCAGCTTAGATCGGGCTAGCGGGAGACGCGAGCAGTTCTTC
CASSLDRASGRREQFF
>12|TRBJ1-2|-|-|TRBV2
TGTGCCAGCAGTGAGACAGGCCGTGGCTACACCTTC
CASSETGRGYTF
>16|TRBJ2-3|-|-|TRBV9
TGTGCCAGCAGCGCACTACACGGCGGACTAACAGATACGCAGTATTTT
CASSALHGGLTDTQYF
>12|TRBJ2-7|few|-|TRBV25-1
TGTGCCAGCAGTGAGGGACTCTACGAGCAGTACTTC
CASSEGLYEQYF
>15|TRBJ2-2|few|-|TRBV9
TGTGCCAGCAGCACCTCCGATACGAACACCGGGGAGCTGTTTTTT
CASSTSDTNTGELFF
>13|TRBJ2-2|-|-|TRBV27
TGTGCCAGCAGTTTATGGGACACCGGGGAGCTGTTTTTT
CASSLWDTGELFF
>15|TRBJ2-1|-|TRBD2|TRBV7-9
TGTGCCAGCAGCCTTAGCGGGAGAGGGGACAATGAGCAGTTCTTC
CASSLSGRGDNEQFF
>15|TRBJ2-6|-|-|TRBV5-1
TGCGCCAGCAGCCTCGGGAACTCTGGGGCCAACGTCCTGACTTTC
CASSLGNSGANVLTF
>13|TRBJ1-1|-|-|TRBV19
TGTGCCAGTAGTCGGGGGGTGGACACTGAAGCTTTCTTT
CASSRGVDTEAFF
>13|TRBJ1-4|-|TRBD1|TRBV29-1
TGCAGCGTGCTGGGACAGGGTAGTGAAAAACTGTTTTTT
CSVLGQGSEKLFF
>13|TRBJ2-3|once|-|TRBV2
TGTGCCAGCAGTGAGCAGGGGACAGATACGCAGTATTTT
CASSEQGTDTQYF
>13|TRBJ1-2|few|-|TRBV28
TGTGCCAGCAGTTTCACAGGGAGTTATGGCTACACCTTC
CASSFTGSYGYTF
>17|TRBJ2-1|-|TRBD1|TRBV7-2
TGTGCCAGCAGCTTGGACAGGCTGGTTTCCCTTTTCAATGAGCAGTTCTTC
CASSLDRLVSLFNEQFF
>15|TRBJ2-7|-|-|TRBV14
TGTGCCAGCAGCCAAGGCCGGACTTACTCCTACGAGCAGTACTTC
CASSQGRTYSYEQYF
>13|TRBJ2-2|-|-|TRBV6-5
TGTGCCAGCAGTTTTGGGGACACCGGGGAGCTGTTTTTT
CASSFGDTGELFF
>13|TRBJ1-4|-|-|TRBV5-1
TGCGCCAGCAGGGCTGCAACTAATGAAAAACTGTTTTTT
CASRAATNEKLFF
>13|TRBJ1-1|-|-|TRBV11-2
TGTGCCAGCAGGAGGGGTAGGAACACTGAAGCTTTCTTT
CASRRGRNTEAFF
>14|TRBJ2-7|-|TRBD1|TRBV9
TGTGCCAGCAGCGCCGGGACAGGGGTTTCCGAGCAGTACTTC
CASSAGTGVSEQYF
>14|TRBJ1-5|once|-|TRBV2
TGTGCCAGCAGTGAGGAGGGGAGGGGTCAGCCCCAGCATTTT
CASSEEGRGQPQHF
>12|TRBJ2-3|-|-|TRBV30
TGTGCCTGGAGTGTATACAGGGATACGCAGTATTTT
CAWSVYRDTQYF
>15|TRBJ2-7|-|-|TRBV15
TGTGCCACCAGCAGAGACACGGTGAGCTCCTACGAGCAGTACTTC
CATSRDTVSSYEQYF
>16|TRBJ2-2|-|-|TRBV5-1
TGCGCCAGCAGCTTGGGTACGAGGGGTAGCGCCGGGGAGCTGTTTTTT
CASSLGTRGSAGELFF
>15|TRBJ2-3|-|TRBD2|TRBV2
TGTGCCAGCACCCGGGGAGGGCCTACTCTAGATACGCAGTATTTT
CASTRGGPTLDTQYF
>12|TRBJ2-5|-|-|TRBV7-9
TGTGCCAGCAGCTACGGGGAAGAGACCCAGTACTTC
CASSYGEETQYF
>14|TRBJ2-1|-|-|TRBV9
TGTGCCAGCAGCCCCGGGACTTCCATCAATGAGCAGTTCTTC
CASSPGTSINEQFF
>13|TRBJ1-2|-|TRBD1|TRBV29-1
TGCAGCTCCACGACAGGGGCGAACTATGGCTACACCTTC
CSSTTGANYGYTF